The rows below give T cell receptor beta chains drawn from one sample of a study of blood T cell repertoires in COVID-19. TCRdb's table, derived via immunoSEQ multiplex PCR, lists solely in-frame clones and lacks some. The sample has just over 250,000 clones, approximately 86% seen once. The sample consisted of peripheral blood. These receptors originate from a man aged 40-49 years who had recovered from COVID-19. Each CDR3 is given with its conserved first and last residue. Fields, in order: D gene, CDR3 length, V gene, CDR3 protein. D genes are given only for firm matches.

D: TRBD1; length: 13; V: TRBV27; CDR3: CASQRTGNSPLHF
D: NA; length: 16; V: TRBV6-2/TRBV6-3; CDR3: CASSLTTGTPGNIQYF
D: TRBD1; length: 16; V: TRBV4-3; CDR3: CASSQAGTVNTGELFF
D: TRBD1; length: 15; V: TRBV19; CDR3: CASSINWDSNSPLHF
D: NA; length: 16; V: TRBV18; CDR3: CASSENPNPSEDEQYF
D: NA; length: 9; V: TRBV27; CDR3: CASTDEQYF
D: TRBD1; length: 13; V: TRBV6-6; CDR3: CASSYSGQGERYF
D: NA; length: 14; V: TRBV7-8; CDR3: CASSPPADTDTQYF
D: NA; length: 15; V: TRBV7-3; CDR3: CASSLEGALVTEAFF
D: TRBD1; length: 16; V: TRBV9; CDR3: CASSGSLGQGFTEAFF
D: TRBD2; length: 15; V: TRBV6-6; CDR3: CASSPRGGRVNEQFF